This entry is about one TCR beta chain. A read error may produce the germline difference seen at one junction end. The data belong to a study of blood T cell repertoires in COVID-19. Measured with immunoSEQ multiplex PCR; TCRdb has only the in-frame clones, and not every one. Of roughly 500,000 clones listed, 70% to 90% are singletons. Germline CDR1 and CDR2: MNHEY and SMNVEV (reference sequence). This CDR3 comprises 13 residues. What was sequenced was peripheral blood. The TCR comes from a human donor in a cohort sampled during active COVID-19. The chain joins TRBV27 to TRBJ1-1; D is unresolved. CDR3 DNA sequence: TGTGCCAGCAGGATTACGGCGGCCGGAAGCTTTTGGTTT. Translating it yields CASRITAAGSFWF.